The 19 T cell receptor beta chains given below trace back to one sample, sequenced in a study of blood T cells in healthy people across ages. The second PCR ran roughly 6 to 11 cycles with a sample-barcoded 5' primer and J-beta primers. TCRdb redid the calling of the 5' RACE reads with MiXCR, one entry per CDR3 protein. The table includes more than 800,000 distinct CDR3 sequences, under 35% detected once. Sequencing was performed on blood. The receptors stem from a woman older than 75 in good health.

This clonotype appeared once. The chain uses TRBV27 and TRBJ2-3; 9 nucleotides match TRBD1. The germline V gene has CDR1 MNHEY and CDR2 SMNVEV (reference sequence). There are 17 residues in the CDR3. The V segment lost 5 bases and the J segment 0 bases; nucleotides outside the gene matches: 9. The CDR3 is CASSANHRGPSTDTQYF. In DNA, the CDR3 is TGTGCCAGCAGTGCAAACCACAGGGGGCCTAGCACAGATACGCAGTATTTT.

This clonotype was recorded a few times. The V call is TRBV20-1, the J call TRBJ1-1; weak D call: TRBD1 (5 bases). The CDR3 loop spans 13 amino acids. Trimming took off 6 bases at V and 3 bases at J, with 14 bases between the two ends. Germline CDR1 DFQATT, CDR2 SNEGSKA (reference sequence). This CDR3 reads CSAKRGGDTEAFF. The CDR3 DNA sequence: TGCAGTGCCAAACGGGGGGGGGACACTGAAGCTTTCTTT.

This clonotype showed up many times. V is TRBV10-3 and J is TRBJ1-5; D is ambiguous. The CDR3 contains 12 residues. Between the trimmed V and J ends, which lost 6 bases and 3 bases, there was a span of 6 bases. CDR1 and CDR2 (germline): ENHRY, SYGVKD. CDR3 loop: CAIREANQPQHF. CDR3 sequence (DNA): TGTGCCATCAGGGAGGCCAATCAGCCCCAGCATTTT.

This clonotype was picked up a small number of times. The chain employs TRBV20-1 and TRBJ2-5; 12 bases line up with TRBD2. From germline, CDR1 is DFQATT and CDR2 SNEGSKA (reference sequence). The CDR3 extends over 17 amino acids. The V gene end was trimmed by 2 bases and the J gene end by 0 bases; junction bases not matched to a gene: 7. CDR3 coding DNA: TGCAGTGCTAGATCTCCCGGACTAGCGGGATACCAAGAGACCCAGTACTTC. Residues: CSARSPGLAGYQETQYF.

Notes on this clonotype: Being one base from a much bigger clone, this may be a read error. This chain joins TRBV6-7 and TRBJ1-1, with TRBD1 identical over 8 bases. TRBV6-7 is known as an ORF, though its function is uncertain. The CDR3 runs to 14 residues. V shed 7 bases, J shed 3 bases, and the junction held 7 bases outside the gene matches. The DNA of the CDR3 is TGTGCCAGCACTCGCGACAGGGGTGACACTGAAGCTTTCTTT. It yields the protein CASTRDRGDTEAFF.

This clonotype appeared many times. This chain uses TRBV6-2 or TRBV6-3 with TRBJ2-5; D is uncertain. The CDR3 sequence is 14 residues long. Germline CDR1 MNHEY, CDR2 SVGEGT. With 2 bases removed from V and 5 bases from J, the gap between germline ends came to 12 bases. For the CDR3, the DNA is TGTGCCAGCAGTTACAGGGCCGTACGGGAGACCCAGTACTTC. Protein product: CASSYRAVRETQYF.

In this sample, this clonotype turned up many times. The DNA of the CDR3 is TGTGCCAGCAGCTTAGCACAGGGGGACTCCTACGAGCAGTACTTC. The encoded protein is CASSLAQGDSYEQYF. The chain carries TRBV7-9 and TRBJ2-7, with 8 bases identical to TRBD1. After removal of 0 bases from V and 0 bases from J, the junction contained 1 base not matched to a gene. The CDR3 runs 15 residues. From germline, CDR1 is SEHNR and CDR2 FQNEAQ (reference sequence).

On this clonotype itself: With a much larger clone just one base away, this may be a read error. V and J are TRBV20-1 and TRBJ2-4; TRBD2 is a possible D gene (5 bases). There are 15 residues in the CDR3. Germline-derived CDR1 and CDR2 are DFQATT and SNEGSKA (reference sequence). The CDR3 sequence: CSARDLGLAENIQYF. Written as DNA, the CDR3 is TGCAGTGCTAGAGATCTCGGCCTAGCCGAAAACATTCAGTACTTC.

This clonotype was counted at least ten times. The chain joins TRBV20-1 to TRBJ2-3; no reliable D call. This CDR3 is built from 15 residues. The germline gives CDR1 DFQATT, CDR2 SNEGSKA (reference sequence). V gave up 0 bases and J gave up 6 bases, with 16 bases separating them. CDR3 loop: CSARDPGQQGDTQYF. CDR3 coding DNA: TGCAGTGCTAGAGACCCGGGCCAGCAAGGGGATACGCAGTATTTT.

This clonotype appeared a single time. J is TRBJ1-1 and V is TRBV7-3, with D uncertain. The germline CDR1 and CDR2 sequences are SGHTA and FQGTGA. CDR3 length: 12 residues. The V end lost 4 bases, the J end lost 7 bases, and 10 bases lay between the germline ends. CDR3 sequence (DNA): TGTGCCAGCAGCTCCGATGAGGGTGAAGCTTTCTTT. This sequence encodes CASSSDEGEAFF.

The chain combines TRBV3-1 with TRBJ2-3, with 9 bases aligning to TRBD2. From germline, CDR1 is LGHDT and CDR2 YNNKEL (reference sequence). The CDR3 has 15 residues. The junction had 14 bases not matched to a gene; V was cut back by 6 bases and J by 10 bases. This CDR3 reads CASRPGLASCYSQYF. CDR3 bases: TGTGCCAGCAGGCCCGGACTAGCGAGCTGTTATTCGCAGTATTTT.

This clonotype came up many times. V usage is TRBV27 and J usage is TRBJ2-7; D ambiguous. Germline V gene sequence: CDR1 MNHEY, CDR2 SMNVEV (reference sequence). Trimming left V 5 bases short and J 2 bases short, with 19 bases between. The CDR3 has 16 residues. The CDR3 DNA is TGTGCCAGCAGTCCAACCCCCGGGCGGTTGACCTACGAGCAGTACTTC. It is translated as CASSPTPGRLTYEQYF.

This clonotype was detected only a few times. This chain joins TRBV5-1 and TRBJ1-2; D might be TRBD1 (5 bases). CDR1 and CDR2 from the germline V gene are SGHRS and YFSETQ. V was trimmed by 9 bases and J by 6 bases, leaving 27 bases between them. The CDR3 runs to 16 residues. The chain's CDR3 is CANKQQSGTGSHGYTF. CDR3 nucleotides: TGCGCCAACAAGCAGCAGTCTGGGACTGGTAGCCATGGCTACACCTTC.

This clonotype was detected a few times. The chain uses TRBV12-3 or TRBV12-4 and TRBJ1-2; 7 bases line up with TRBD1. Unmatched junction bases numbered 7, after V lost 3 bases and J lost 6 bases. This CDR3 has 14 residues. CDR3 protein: CASSLTQGEDGYTF. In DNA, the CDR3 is TGTGCCAGCAGTTTGACCCAGGGGGAGGATGGCTACACCTTC.

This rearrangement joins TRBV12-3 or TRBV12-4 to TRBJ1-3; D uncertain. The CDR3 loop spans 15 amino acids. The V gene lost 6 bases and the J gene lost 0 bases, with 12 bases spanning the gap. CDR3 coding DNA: TGTGCCAGCAGATCCCCCACTGACTCTGGAAACACCATATATTTT. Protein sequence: CASRSPTDSGNTIYF.

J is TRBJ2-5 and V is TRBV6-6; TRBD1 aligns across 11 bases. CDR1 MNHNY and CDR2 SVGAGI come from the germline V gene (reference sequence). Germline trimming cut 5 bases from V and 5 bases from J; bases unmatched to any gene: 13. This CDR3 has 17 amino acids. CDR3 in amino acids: CASSKIRTGGAGETQYF. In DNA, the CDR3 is TGTGCCAGCAGTAAAATAAGGACAGGGGGCGCGGGGGAGACCCAGTACTTC.

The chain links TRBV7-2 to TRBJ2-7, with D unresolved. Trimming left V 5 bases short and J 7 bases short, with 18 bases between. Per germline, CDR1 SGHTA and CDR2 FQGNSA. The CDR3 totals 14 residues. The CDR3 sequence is CASSRLQIRNEQYF. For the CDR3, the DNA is TGTGCCAGCAGCCGATTGCAGATACGCAATGAGCAGTACTTC.

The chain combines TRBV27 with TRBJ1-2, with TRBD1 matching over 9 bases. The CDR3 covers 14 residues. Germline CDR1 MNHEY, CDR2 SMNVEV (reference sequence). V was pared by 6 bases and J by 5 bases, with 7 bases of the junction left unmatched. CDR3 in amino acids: CASRFLDRGYGYTF. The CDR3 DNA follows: TGTGCCAGCAGATTCTTGGACAGGGGTTATGGCTACACCTTC.

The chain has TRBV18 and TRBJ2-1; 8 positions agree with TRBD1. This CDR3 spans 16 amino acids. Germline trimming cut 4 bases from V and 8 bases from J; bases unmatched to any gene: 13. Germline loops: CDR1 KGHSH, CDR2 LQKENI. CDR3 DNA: TGTGCCAGCTCACTTCACCGACAGGGGCTCGGCGATGAGCAGTTCTTC. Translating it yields CASSLHRQGLGDEQFF.